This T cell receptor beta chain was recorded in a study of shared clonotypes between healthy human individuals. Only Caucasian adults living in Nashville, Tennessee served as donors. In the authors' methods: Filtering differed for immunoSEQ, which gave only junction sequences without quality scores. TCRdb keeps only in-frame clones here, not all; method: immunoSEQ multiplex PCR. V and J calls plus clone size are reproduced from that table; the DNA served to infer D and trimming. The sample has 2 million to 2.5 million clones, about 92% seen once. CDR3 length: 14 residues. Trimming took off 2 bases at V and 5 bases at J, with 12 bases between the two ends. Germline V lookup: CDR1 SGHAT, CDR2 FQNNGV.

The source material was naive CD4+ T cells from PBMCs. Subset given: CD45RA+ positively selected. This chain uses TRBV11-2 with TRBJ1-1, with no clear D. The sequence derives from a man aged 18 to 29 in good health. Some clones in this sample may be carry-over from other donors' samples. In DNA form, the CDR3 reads TGTGCCAGCAGCTTATCGGGTGTGTGGACTGAAGCTTTCTTT. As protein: CASSLSGVWTEAFF.